Described below is a single TCR beta chain sequence and its context. Data came from immunoSEQ multiplex PCR; TCRdb stores just in-frame clones and leaves some out. This sample carries 450,000 or so clones, about 87% of them seen once, and the ten largest clones take roughly 0.87%. This entry comes from a study of blood T cell repertoires in COVID-19. The source is a man between 18 and 35 years old with COVID-19, enrolled during active disease. Material for sequencing was peripheral blood.

CDR3 coding DNA: TGTGCCAGCAGTGAAGCTTTTTCTGGTAGCAATGAGCAGTTCTTC. Amino acids: CASSEAFSGSNEQFF. The gene calls are TRBV2 and TRBJ2-1; D unclear. Trimming pared 0 bases from V and 6 bases from J, leaving 12 bases between. In germline, CDR1 is SNHLY, CDR2 FYNNEI. This CDR3 is built from 15 residues.